These T cell receptor beta chains were read from a single sample in a study of T cell responses to AZD1222 COVID-19 vaccine. Produced via immunoSEQ multiplex PCR; TCRdb's table is partial and in-frame only. This sample has about 150,000 clones, with around 94% found just once. Material: peripheral blood, obtained on day 0 of AZD1222 vaccination. The receptors originated from an adult in good health. Both conserved end residues are part of each CDR3. The D gene is left open where the match is weak. Some rows have no size entry. The others give once, few or many, or a class for an expanded clone.

size: -
D: -
J: TRBJ2-5
length: 14
V: TRBV6-2/TRBV6-3
CDR3: CASSTAGTPGTQYF
DNA: TGTGCCAGCAGCACTGCGGGGACCCCAGGGACCCAGTACTTC

size: once
D: TRBD1
J: TRBJ1-6
length: 17
V: TRBV12-5
CDR3: CASGLGQGGSYNSPLHF
DNA: TGTGCTAGTGGTTTAGGACAGGGAGGCTCCTATAATTCACCCCTCCACTTT

size: -
D: -
J: TRBJ1-1
length: 12
V: TRBV29-1
CDR3: CSVGDGDTEAFF
DNA: TGCAGCGTGGGAGACGGGGACACTGAAGCTTTCTTT

size: -
D: -
J: TRBJ1-4
length: 15
V: TRBV19
CDR3: CASSPYTTSKEKLFF
DNA: TGTGCCAGTAGCCCCTACACGACGTCCAAGGAAAAACTGTTTTTT

size: few
D: -
J: TRBJ1-1
length: 12
V: TRBV28
CDR3: CASRQGRTEAFF
DNA: TGTGCCAGCAGACAGGGAAGGACTGAAGCTTTCTTT

size: -
D: -
J: TRBJ1-3
length: 14
V: TRBV7-2
CDR3: CASSLGGTRNTIYF
DNA: TGTGCCAGCAGTCTTGGAGGGACCCGAAACACCATATATTTT

size: -
D: TRBD1
J: TRBJ1-3
length: 15
V: TRBV5-1
CDR3: CASSLPRTGPNTIYF
DNA: TGCGCCAGCAGCCTCCCCAGGACAGGGCCAAACACCATATATTTT

size: once
D: TRBD1
J: TRBJ2-3
length: 15
V: TRBV5-1
CDR3: CASSFSQGAGDTQYF
DNA: TGCGCCAGCAGCTTTTCACAGGGGGCGGGAGATACGCAGTATTTT

size: -
D: -
J: TRBJ2-1
length: 15
V: TRBV9
CDR3: CASSVDWESYNEQFF
DNA: TGTGCCAGCAGCGTAGACTGGGAGTCCTACAATGAGCAGTTCTTC

size: -
D: -
J: TRBJ1-5
length: 15
V: TRBV28
CDR3: CASSSPGPFNQPQHF
DNA: TGTGCCAGCAGTTCCCCGGGGCCTTTTAATCAGCCCCAGCATTTT

size: -
D: -
J: TRBJ1-1
length: 12
V: TRBV6-5
CDR3: CASSYRAGEAFF
DNA: TGTGCCAGCAGTTACAGGGCAGGGGAAGCTTTCTTT

size: -
D: -
J: TRBJ1-2
length: 15
V: TRBV5-8
CDR3: CASSQRPGRNYGYTF
DNA: TGTGCCAGCAGTCAAAGACCGGGACGGAATTATGGCTACACCTTC

size: -
D: -
J: TRBJ2-4
length: 17
V: TRBV15
CDR3: CATSRDQGGGAKNIQYF
DNA: TGTGCCACCAGCAGAGATCAAGGAGGGGGAGCCAAAAACATTCAGTACTTC

size: -
D: -
J: TRBJ2-5
length: 13
V: TRBV6-5
CDR3: CASSLEVQETQYF
DNA: TGTGCCAGCAGTCTTGAAGTTCAAGAGACCCAGTACTTC

size: -
D: -
J: TRBJ2-3
length: 16
V: TRBV3-1/TRBV3-2
CDR3: CASSRTVLLSTDTQYF
DNA: TGTGCCAGCAGCCGAACCGTGCTGCTGAGCACAGATACGCAGTATTTT

size: -
D: TRBD1
J: TRBJ1-1
length: 20
V: TRBV12-5
CDR3: CASGLDGRGLYRGTNTEAFF
DNA: TGTGCTAGTGGTTTGGACGGCAGGGGGCTCTATCGAGGAACGAACACTGAAGCTTTCTTT

size: -
D: -
J: TRBJ1-5
length: 17
V: TRBV3-1/TRBV3-2
CDR3: CASSQEGKGGGNQPQHF
DNA: TGTGCCAGCAGCCAAGAGGGGAAAGGTGGTGGCAATCAGCCCCAGCATTTT

size: -
D: TRBD1
J: TRBJ1-3
length: 15
V: TRBV20-1
CDR3: CSASTGTGAGNTIYF
DNA: TGCAGTGCTAGTACCGGGACAGGGGCTGGAAACACCATATATTTT

size: -
D: -
J: TRBJ1-1
length: 12
V: TRBV5-1
CDR3: CASSFSDTEAFF
DNA: TGCGCCAGCAGCTTCAGTGACACTGAAGCTTTCTTT

size: -
D: -
J: TRBJ1-6
length: 13
V: TRBV6-5
CDR3: CASTQRAGSPLHF
DNA: TGTGCCAGCACTCAACGGGCTGGTTCACCCCTCCACTTT

size: -
D: -
J: TRBJ1-5
length: 14
V: TRBV28
CDR3: CASSLRAGLQPQHF
DNA: TGTGCCAGCAGCCTCCGGGCCGGATTGCAGCCCCAGCATTTT

size: -
D: TRBD1
J: TRBJ2-1
length: 13
V: TRBV6-1
CDR3: CASSEAPGTGLLF
DNA: TGTGCCAGCAGTGAAGCGCCGGGGACAGGGCTGCTCTTC

size: once
D: TRBD1
J: TRBJ2-3
length: 15
V: TRBV12-5
CDR3: CASGLGTGRTDTQYF
DNA: TGTGCTAGTGGTCTCGGGACAGGGAGGACAGATACGCAGTATTTT

size: -
D: TRBD2
J: TRBJ2-3
length: 16
V: TRBV7-8
CDR3: CASSHSLGGGSDTQYF
DNA: TGTGCCAGCAGCCACTCCCTCGGGGGGGGGTCAGATACGCAGTATTTT

size: -
D: -
J: TRBJ1-3
length: 18
V: TRBV7-3
CDR3: CASSLRNPQEPTGNTIYF
DNA: TGTGCCAGCAGCTTAAGGAACCCTCAGGAACCAACTGGAAACACCATATATTTT

size: -
D: -
J: TRBJ2-2
length: 18
V: TRBV11-2
CDR3: CASSLKTRGDHNTGELFF
DNA: TGTGCCAGCAGCTTAAAGACTAGAGGGGACCACAACACCGGGGAGCTGTTTTTT

size: -
D: -
J: TRBJ1-2
length: 11
V: TRBV30
CDR3: CAWSKQGSYTF
DNA: TGTGCCTGGAGTAAGCAGGGTAGCTACACCTTC

size: -
D: TRBD1
J: TRBJ1-1
length: 16
V: TRBV10-3
CDR3: CAISESGTGGRTEAFF
DNA: TGTGCCATCAGTGAGTCCGGGACAGGGGGCCGGACTGAAGCTTTCTTT

size: -
D: -
J: TRBJ2-2
length: 15
V: TRBV19
CDR3: CASSILVRDTGELFF
DNA: TGTGCCAGTAGTATCTTGGTTCGGGACACCGGGGAGCTGTTTTTT

size: -
D: -
J: TRBJ2-2
length: 14
V: TRBV27
CDR3: CASSSSGFTGELFF
DNA: TGTGCCAGCAGTTCCTCAGGGTTCACCGGGGAGCTGTTTTTT

size: -
D: -
J: TRBJ1-2
length: 10
V: TRBV7-9
CDR3: CASSLDGYTF
DNA: TGTGCCAGCAGCTTAGATGGCTACACCTTC

size: -
D: TRBD1
J: TRBJ1-6
length: 14
V: TRBV5-6
CDR3: CASSSGQGNSPLHF
DNA: TGTGCCAGCAGCTCAGGACAGGGTAATTCACCCCTCCACTTT

size: -
D: TRBD1
J: TRBJ1-5
length: 14
V: TRBV19
CDR3: CASSAGQGIQPQHF
DNA: TGTGCCAGTAGTGCGGGACAGGGTATACAGCCCCAGCATTTT

size: -
D: -
J: TRBJ1-2
length: 13
V: TRBV7-9
CDR3: CASSLESVYGYTF
DNA: TGTGCCAGCAGCTTAGAGTCTGTCTATGGCTACACCTTC

size: -
D: -
J: TRBJ2-5
length: 13
V: TRBV28
CDR3: CASRIPGQETQYF
DNA: TGTGCCAGCAGAATACCCGGGCAAGAGACCCAGTACTTC

size: -
D: -
J: TRBJ2-6
length: 18
V: TRBV4-2
CDR3: CASSQEGGDSSGANVLTF
DNA: TGTGCCAGCAGCCAGGAGGGGGGGGACTCCTCTGGGGCCAACGTCCTGACTTTC

size: -
D: -
J: TRBJ1-2
length: 13
V: TRBV19
CDR3: CASRGPLDYGYTF
DNA: TGTGCCAGTAGGGGACCCTTGGACTATGGCTACACCTTC

size: -
D: TRBD1
J: TRBJ1-3
length: 16
V: TRBV28
CDR3: CASSFSTGGAGNTIYF
DNA: TGTGCCAGCAGTTTCTCGACAGGGGGCGCTGGAAACACCATATATTTT

size: -
D: TRBD1
J: TRBJ1-2
length: 18
V: TRBV9
CDR3: CASSAPPGQGGTNYGYTF
DNA: TGTGCCAGCAGCGCGCCGCCGGGACAGGGGGGAACTAACTATGGCTACACCTTC

size: few
D: -
J: TRBJ2-2
length: 13
V: TRBV12-3/TRBV12-4
CDR3: CASSLAGGGELFF
DNA: TGTGCCAGCAGTTTAGCTGGGGGCGGGGAGCTGTTTTTT

size: -
D: -
J: TRBJ1-3
length: 12
V: TRBV2
CDR3: CASSVQGNTIYF
DNA: TGTGCCAGCAGTGTTCAGGGAAACACCATATATTTT

size: -
D: -
J: TRBJ2-5
length: 14
V: TRBV6-5
CDR3: CASSYEGFGETQYF
DNA: TGTGCCAGCAGTTACGAGGGTTTCGGGGAGACCCAGTACTTC

size: -
D: -
J: TRBJ1-1
length: 14
V: TRBV19
CDR3: CASTDRGGDTEAFF
DNA: TGTGCCAGTACCGACCGGGGTGGGGACACTGAAGCTTTCTTT

size: -
D: -
J: TRBJ1-1
length: 15
V: TRBV7-3
CDR3: CASSLLRVENTEAFF
DNA: TGTGCCAGCAGCTTACTCAGAGTGGAGAACACTGAAGCTTTCTTT

size: -
D: -
J: TRBJ2-5
length: 15
V: TRBV6-1
CDR3: CASSEVRGSHLTQYF
DNA: TGTGCCAGCAGTGAAGTGCGTGGCAGCCACTTGACCCAGTACTTC

size: -
D: -
J: TRBJ2-3
length: 16
V: TRBV15
CDR3: CATSRDRDVSTDTQYF
DNA: TGTGCCACCAGCAGAGACAGGGACGTTAGCACAGATACGCAGTATTTT

size: -
D: -
J: TRBJ1-1
length: 16
V: TRBV6-6
CDR3: CASSYGRSGSKTEAFF
DNA: TGTGCCAGCAGTTACGGTCGTTCGGGTTCTAAAACTGAAGCTTTCTTT

size: few
D: -
J: TRBJ1-4
length: 15
V: TRBV4-1
CDR3: CASSQVQINNEKLFF
DNA: TGCGCCAGCAGCCAGGTACAGATCAATAATGAAAAACTGTTTTTT

size: -
D: TRBD2
J: TRBJ2-5
length: 16
V: TRBV5-1
CDR3: CASSSGVSGSRETQYF
DNA: TGCGCCAGCAGCTCGGGCGTTAGCGGGAGTAGGGAGACCCAGTACTTC

size: -
D: -
J: TRBJ2-2
length: 14
V: TRBV28
CDR3: CASSFGGSTGELFF
DNA: TGTGCCAGCAGTTTCGGAGGGTCGACCGGGGAGCTGTTTTTT

size: -
D: -
J: TRBJ2-2
length: 16
V: TRBV2
CDR3: CASSVGRGSEGGELFF
DNA: TGTGCCAGCAGTGTGGGTAGGGGGTCAGAAGGCGGGGAGCTGTTTTTT

size: few
D: TRBD2
J: TRBJ2-2
length: 15
V: TRBV30
CDR3: CALTSGNGYTGELFF
DNA: TGTGCCTTGACTAGCGGGAATGGGTACACCGGGGAGCTGTTTTTT

size: once
D: -
J: TRBJ1-5
length: 14
V: TRBV10-1
CDR3: CASSEGSPYQPQHF
DNA: TGCGCCAGCAGTGAAGGGAGCCCCTATCAGCCCCAGCATTTT

size: -
D: -
J: TRBJ2-4
length: 18
V: TRBV4-1
CDR3: CASSPGRSYGRIKNIQYF
DNA: TGCGCCAGCAGCCCGGGGAGATCCTATGGACGGATAAAAAACATTCAGTACTTC

size: -
D: TRBD1
J: TRBJ1-1
length: 16
V: TRBV28
CDR3: CASSTPGQGGRTEAFF
DNA: TGTGCCAGCAGCACCCCGGGACAGGGGGGACGGACTGAAGCTTTCTTT

size: -
D: TRBD1
J: TRBJ1-2
length: 14
V: TRBV24-1
CDR3: CATSDPDRDYGYTF
DNA: TGTGCCACCAGTGACCCGGACAGGGACTATGGCTACACCTTC

size: -
D: TRBD2
J: TRBJ2-5
length: 13
V: TRBV5-1
CDR3: CASRGGSGETQYF
DNA: TGCGCCAGCAGAGGCGGGAGCGGAGAGACCCAGTACTTC

size: few
D: -
J: TRBJ1-1
length: 11
V: TRBV10-3
CDR3: CAIGQGTEAFF
DNA: TGTGCCATCGGGCAGGGTACTGAAGCTTTCTTT

size: -
D: -
J: TRBJ1-1
length: 12
V: TRBV4-2
CDR3: CASSRTGPEAFF
DNA: TGTGCCAGCAGCCGGACGGGGCCTGAAGCTTTCTTT